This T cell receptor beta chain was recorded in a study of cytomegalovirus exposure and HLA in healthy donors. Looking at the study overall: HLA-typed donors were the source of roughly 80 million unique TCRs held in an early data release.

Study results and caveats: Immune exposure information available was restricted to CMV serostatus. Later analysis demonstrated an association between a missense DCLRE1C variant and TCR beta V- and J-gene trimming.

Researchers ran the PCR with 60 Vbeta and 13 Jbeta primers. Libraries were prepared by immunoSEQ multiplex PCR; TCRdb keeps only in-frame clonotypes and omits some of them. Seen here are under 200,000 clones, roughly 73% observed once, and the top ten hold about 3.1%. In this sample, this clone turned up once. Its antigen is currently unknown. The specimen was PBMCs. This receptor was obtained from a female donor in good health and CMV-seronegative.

CDR3 sequence: CAWRPRTSGGYEQYF. As DNA, the CDR3 is TGTGCCTGGAGGCCCCGGACTAGCGGGGGTTACGAGCAGTACTTC. The chain recombines TRBV30 with TRBJ2-7; 13 bases are shared with TRBD2. The V gene end was trimmed by 3 bases and the J gene end by 4 bases; junction bases not matched to a gene: 6. Germline V gene lookup returns CDR1 GTSNPN and CDR2 SVGIG (reference sequence). The CDR3 totals 15 residues. Full variable domain (outside the CDR3, taken from reference TRBV30 and TRBJ2-7): SQTIHQWPATLVQPVGSPLSLECTVEGTSNPNLYWYRQAAGRGLQLLFYSVGIGQISSEVPQNLSASRPQDRQFILSSKKLLLSDSGFYLCAWRPRTSGGYEQYFGPGTRLTVT.